This entry is about one T cell receptor (beta chain). These data are taken from a study of control samples from healthy donors and cancer patients. The CDR3 sequence is 20 residues long. Germline CDR1 SGHRS, CDR2 YFSETQ. Trimming stripped 0 bases from V and 0 bases from J, with 22 bases between. Assay: immunoSEQ multiplex PCR; the TCRdb copy retains only in-frame clones and omits some. The sample contains 100,000 to 150,000 clones, around 87% of which appear only once. Sequences were obtained from blood. The chain couples TRBV5-1 to TRBJ2-4; either TRBD1 or TRBD2 may supply D (5 bases each). This clonotype was obtained from a man aged 40-55 years in good health. This CDR3 reads CASSLVGVAGTQVAKNIQYF. The CDR3 nucleotides read TGCGCCAGCAGCTTGGTGGGGGTGGCAGGGACCCAGGTAGCCAAAAACATTCAGTACTTC.